These 8 T cell receptor beta chains originate from one sample sequenced in a study of cytomegalovirus exposure and HLA in healthy donors. The data were produced by immunoSEQ multiplex PCR, yet TCRdb's version contains in-frame clones alone and is incomplete. The sample consists of 90,000 to 130,000 clones, roughly 90% of them appearing once. The sample comprised PBMCs. These receptors were collected from a woman in her 30s in good health and CMV-seropositive.

This clone was recorded once. V and J are TRBV6-1 and TRBJ1-1; 9 bases align to TRBD1. There are 14 residues in the CDR3. Germline CDR1 and CDR2: MNHNS and SASEGT. V lost 8 bases to trimming and J lost 1 base; unmatched junction nucleotides: 5. CDR3: CASEWTGANTEAFF. The CDR3 DNA is TGTGCCAGCGAATGGACAGGGGCGAACACTGAAGCTTTCTTT.

The chain uses TRBV5-1 and TRBJ2-3; 9 bases match TRBD2. With 2 bases clipped from V and 4 bases from J, the junction kept 8 bases outside the gene matches. The CDR3 extends over 16 amino acids. Germline V gene lookup returns CDR1 SGHRS and CDR2 YFSETQ. In nucleotides, the CDR3 is TGCGCCAGCAGCTTTGGTAGCGGGAGAGGAGCAGATACGCAGTATTTT. As protein: CASSFGSGRGADTQYF.

The rearrangement uses TRBV6-1 and TRBJ1-5, with 9 bases matching TRBD1. The germline V gene has CDR1 MNHNS and CDR2 SASEGT. The CDR3 sequence is 14 residues long. The trim removed 4 bases at V and 4 bases at J, leaving 2 bases unmatched. The CDR3 sequence: CASSGGTGNQPQHF. The CDR3 DNA reads TGTGCCAGCAGTGGGGGGACAGGGAATCAGCCCCAGCATTTT.

CDR3 nucleotides: TGTGCCAGCAGCCTTACTAGCGGGGAGGCCTACGAGCAGTACTTC. It is translated as CASSLTSGEAYEQYF. This rearrangement joins TRBV6-1 to TRBJ2-7; 10 bases are shared with TRBD2. V lost 6 bases, J lost 2 bases, and 7 bases stayed unmatched. The CDR3 is 15 amino acids. Germline CDR1 reads MNHNS; CDR2 reads SASEGT.

This clone was detected once. This chain joins TRBV19 and TRBJ2-4; TRBD1 matches 8 bases. The length of the CDR3 is 15 residues. CDR1 and CDR2 (germline): LNHDA, SQIVND (reference sequence). The V segment lost 7 bases and the J segment 2 bases; nucleotides outside the gene matches: 7. CDR3 loop: CASNAGGGPKNIQYF. The DNA of the CDR3 is TGTGCCAGTAATGCAGGGGGCGGACCCAAAAACATTCAGTACTTC.

The rearrangement joins TRBV7-2 to TRBJ1-5, with D possibly matching TRBD1 (5 bases). Germline lookup yields CDR1 SGHTA and CDR2 FQGNSA. V lost 1 base to trimming and J lost 1 base, with 11 bases between them. The length of the CDR3 is 16 residues. In nucleotides, the CDR3 is TGTGCCAGCAGCTTAGTGGGGGGATGGAGCAATCAGCCCCAGCATTTT. Its protein is CASSLVGGWSNQPQHF.

This chain uses TRBV4-1 with TRBJ1-1; TRBD1 matches at 7 bases. The V gene's germline CDR1 is MGHRA and CDR2 YSYEKL. Trimming removed 0 bases from V and 7 bases from J; junction bases left unmatched: 8. The CDR3 sequence is 15 residues long. Written as DNA, the CDR3 is TGCGCCAGCAGCCAAGATACGGGGACAGCCCTTGAAGCTTTCTTT. Protein: CASSQDTGTALEAFF.

The chain uses TRBV5-4 and TRBJ1-2; 9 positions agree with TRBD1. This CDR3 has 16 amino acids. Germline CDR1 reads SGHNT; CDR2 reads YYREEE (reference sequence). V was clipped by 2 bases and J by 4 bases; unmatched bases: 9. This chain's CDR3 is CASSFPPGQGSYGYTF. CDR3 sequence (DNA): TGTGCCAGCAGCTTCCCTCCGGGACAGGGTTCCTATGGCTACACCTTC. Complete variable domain (other parts from reference TRBV5-4 and TRBJ1-2): ETGVTQSPTHLIKTRGQQVTLRCSSQSGHNTVSWYQQALGQGPQFIFQYYREEENGRGNFPPRFSGLQFPNYSSELNVNALELDDSALYLCASSFPPGQGSYGYTFGSGTRLTVV.